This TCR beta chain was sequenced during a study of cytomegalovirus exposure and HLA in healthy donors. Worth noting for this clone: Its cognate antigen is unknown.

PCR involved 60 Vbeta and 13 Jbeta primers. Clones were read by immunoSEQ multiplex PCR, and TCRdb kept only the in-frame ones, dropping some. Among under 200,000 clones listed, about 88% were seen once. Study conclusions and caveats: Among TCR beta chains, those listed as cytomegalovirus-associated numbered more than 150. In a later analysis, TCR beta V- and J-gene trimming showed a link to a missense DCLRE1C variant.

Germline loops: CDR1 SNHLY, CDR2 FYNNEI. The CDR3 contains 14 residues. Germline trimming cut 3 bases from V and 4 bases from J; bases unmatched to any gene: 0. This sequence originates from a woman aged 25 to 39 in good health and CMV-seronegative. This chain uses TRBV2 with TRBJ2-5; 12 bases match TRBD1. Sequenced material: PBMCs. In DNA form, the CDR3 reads TGTGCCAGCAGTGAGGGACAGGGGGCAGAGACCCAGTACTTC. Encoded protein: CASSEGQGAETQYF.